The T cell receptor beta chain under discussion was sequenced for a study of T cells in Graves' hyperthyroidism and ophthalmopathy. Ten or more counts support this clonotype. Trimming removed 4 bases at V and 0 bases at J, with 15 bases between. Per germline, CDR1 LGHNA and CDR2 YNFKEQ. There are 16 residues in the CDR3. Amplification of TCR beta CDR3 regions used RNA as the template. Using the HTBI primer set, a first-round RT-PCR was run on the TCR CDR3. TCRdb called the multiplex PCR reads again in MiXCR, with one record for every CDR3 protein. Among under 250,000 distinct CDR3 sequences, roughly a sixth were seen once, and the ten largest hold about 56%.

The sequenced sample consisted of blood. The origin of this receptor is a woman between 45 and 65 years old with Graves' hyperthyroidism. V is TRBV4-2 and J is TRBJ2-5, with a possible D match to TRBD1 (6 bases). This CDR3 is CASSPGTLRDQETQYF. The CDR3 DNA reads TGTGCCAGCAGCCCAGGGACACTTCGGGACCAAGAGACCCAGTACTTC.